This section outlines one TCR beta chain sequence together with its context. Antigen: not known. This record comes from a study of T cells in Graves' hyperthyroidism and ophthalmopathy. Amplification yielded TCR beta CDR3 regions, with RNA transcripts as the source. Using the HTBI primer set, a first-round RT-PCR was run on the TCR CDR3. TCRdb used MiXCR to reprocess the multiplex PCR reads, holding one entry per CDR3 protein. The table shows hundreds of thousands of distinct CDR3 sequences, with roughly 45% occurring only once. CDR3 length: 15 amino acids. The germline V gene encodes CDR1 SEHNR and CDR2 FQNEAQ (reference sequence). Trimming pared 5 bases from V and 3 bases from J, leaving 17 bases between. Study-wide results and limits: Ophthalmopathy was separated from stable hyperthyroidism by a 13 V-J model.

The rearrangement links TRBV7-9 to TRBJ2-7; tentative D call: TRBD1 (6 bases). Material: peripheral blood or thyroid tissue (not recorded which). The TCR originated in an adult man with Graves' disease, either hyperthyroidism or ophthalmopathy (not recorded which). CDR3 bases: TGTGCCAGCAGCGGAGACGGGTTGACAGGCTACGAGCAGTACTTC. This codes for CASSGDGLTGYEQYF.